The clone carrying this T cell receptor beta chain occurred once. Its matching antigen is unknown. This specimen belongs to a study of T cells and copy number aberrations in small-cell lung cancer. Overall study results and limits: Versus adjacent lung, tumor T-cell richness and clonality were lower; density nonsignificantly. Most clones, roughly 79.9-98%, were restricted to a single tumor region.

V gave up 4 bases and J gave up 4 bases; unmatched junction bases: 8. Germline-derived CDR1 and CDR2 are LNHNV and YYDKDF (reference sequence). The CDR3 consists of 15 residues. Assay: immunoSEQ multiplex PCR; the TCRdb copy retains only in-frame clones and omits some. The sample records over a thousand clones, about 81% being singletons. Every patient either smoked or had heavy second-hand smoke exposure. Selected regions were macrodissected and expected to yield at least 150 ng DNA. The V gene is TRBV15, the J gene TRBJ1-1; 8 nucleotides match TRBD1. This TCR was sampled from a man in his sixties with small cell lung cancer. The specimen sequenced was tumor tissue. The CDR3 DNA follows: TGTGCCACCAGCACTACGGACAGGGCATCCACTGAAGCTTTCTTT. This translates into CATSTTDRASTEAFF.